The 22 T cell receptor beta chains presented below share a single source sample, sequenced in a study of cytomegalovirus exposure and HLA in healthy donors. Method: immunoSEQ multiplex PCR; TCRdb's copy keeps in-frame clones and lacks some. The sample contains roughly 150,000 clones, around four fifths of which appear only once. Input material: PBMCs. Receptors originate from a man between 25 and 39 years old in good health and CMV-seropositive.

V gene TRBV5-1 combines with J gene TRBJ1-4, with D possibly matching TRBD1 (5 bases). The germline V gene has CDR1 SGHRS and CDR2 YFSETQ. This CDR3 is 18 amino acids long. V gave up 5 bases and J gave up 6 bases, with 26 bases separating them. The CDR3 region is CASRNGILGRREYEKLFF. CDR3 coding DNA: TGCGCCAGCAGAAACGGTATCCTGGGACGGAGGGAATATGAAAAACTGTTTTTT. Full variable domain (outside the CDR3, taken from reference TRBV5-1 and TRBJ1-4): KAGVTQTPRYLIKTRGQQVTLSCSPISGHRSVSWYQQTPGQGLQFLFEYFSETQRNKGNFPGRFSGRQFSNSRSEMNVSTLELGDSALYLCASRNGILGRREYEKLFFGSGTQLSVL.

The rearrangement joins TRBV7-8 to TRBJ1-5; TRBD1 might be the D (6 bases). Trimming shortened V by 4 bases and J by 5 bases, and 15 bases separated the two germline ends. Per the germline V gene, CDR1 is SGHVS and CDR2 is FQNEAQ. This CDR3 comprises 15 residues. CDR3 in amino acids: CASSSRDTGDQPQHF. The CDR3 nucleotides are TGTGCCAGCAGCTCCAGGGACACCGGGGATCAGCCCCAGCATTTT.

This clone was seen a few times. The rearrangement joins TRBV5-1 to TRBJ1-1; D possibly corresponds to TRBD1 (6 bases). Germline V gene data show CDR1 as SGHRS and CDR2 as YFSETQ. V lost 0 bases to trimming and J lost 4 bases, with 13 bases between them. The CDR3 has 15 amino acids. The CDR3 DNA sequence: TGCGCCAGCAGCTTGGGGACAGTGGGATTCACTGAAGCTTTCTTT. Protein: CASSLGTVGFTEAFF.

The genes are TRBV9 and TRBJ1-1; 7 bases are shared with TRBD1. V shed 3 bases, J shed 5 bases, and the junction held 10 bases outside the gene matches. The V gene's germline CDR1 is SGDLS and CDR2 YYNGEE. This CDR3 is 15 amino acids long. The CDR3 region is CASSGTTGAATEAFF. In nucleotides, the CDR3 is TGTGCCAGCAGCGGAACTACAGGGGCGGCAACTGAAGCTTTCTTT.

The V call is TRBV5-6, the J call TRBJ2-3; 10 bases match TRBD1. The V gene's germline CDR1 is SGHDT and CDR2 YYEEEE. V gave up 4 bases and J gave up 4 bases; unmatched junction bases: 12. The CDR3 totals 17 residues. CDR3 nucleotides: TGTGCCAGCAGCGCCCTCATAAGGGACAGGGGATCAGATACGCAGTATTTT. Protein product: CASSALIRDRGSDTQYF.

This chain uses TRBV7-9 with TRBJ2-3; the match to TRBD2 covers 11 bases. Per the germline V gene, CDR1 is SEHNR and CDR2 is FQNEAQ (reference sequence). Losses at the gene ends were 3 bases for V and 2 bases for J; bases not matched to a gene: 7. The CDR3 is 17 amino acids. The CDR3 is CASSFSSGGRPTDTQYF. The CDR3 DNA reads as TGTGCCAGCAGCTTCTCTAGCGGGGGGCGTCCCACAGATACGCAGTATTTT.

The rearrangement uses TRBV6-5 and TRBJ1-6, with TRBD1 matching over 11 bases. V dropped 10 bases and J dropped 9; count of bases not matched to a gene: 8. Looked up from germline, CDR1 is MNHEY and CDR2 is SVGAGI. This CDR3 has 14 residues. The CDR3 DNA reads TGTGCCATTGCACCCGGGACAGGGGGTTCACCCCTCCACTTT. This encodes CAIAPGTGGSPLHF.

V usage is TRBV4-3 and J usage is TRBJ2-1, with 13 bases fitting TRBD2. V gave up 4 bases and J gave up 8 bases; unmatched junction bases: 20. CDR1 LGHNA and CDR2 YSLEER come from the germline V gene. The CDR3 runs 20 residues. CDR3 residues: CASSPKTRAGLAGPWDEQFF. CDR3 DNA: TGCGCCAGCAGCCCTAAAACAAGGGCGGGACTAGCGGGACCCTGGGATGAGCAGTTCTTC.

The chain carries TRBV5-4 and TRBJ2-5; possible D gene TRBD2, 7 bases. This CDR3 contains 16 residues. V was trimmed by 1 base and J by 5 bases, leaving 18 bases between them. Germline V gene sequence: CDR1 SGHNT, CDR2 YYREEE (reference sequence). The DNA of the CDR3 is TGTGCCAGCAGCTTGTCAGGCGGGGGCCGGGTGGAGACCCAGTACTTC. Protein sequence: CASSLSGGGRVETQYF.

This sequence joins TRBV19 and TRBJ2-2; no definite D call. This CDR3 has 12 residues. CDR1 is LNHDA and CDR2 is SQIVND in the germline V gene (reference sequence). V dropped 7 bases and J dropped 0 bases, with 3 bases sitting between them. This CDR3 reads CASTTNTGELFF. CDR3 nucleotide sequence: TGTGCCAGTACAACGAACACCGGGGAGCTGTTTTTT.

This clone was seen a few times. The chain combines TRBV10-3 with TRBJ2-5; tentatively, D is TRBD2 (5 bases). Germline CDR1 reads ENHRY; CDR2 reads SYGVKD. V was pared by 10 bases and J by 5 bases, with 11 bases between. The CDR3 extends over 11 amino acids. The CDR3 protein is CATAGGETQYF. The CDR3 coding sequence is TGTGCCACCGCGGGCGGGGAGACCCAGTACTTC.

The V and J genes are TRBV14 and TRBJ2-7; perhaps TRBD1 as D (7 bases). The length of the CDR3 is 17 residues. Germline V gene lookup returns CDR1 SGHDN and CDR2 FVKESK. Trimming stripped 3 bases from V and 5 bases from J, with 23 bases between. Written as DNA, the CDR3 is TGTGCCAGCAGCCAGAGGGGGCAGGCGGGACCAACTCACGAGCAGTACTTC. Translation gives CASSQRGQAGPTHEQYF.

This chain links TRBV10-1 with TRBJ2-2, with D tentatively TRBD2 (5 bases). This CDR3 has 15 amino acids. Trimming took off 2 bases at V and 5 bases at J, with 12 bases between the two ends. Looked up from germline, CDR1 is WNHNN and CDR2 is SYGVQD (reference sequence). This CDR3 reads CASSEDYLVTGELFF. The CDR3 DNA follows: TGCGCCAGCAGTGAGGACTACTTAGTTACCGGGGAGCTGTTTTTT.

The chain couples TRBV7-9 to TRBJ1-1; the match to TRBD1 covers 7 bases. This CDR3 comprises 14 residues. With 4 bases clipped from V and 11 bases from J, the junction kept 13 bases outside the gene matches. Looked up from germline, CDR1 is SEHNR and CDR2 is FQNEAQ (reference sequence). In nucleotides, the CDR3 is TGTGCCAGCAGCTGGACAGGCTATCTCGGTGAGGCTTTCTTT. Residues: CASSWTGYLGEAFF.

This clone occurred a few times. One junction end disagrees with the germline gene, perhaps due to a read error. Written as DNA, the CDR3 is TGTGCTAGCAGGGGCCTCCGGGACAGGGGTCAAGAGACCCAGTACTTC. Encoded protein: CASRGLRDRGQETQYF. The rearrangement joins TRBV7-7 to TRBJ2-5; 10 bases line up with TRBD1. The CDR3 length is 16 residues. Germline V gene sequence: CDR1 SSHAT, CDR2 FNYEAQ (reference sequence).

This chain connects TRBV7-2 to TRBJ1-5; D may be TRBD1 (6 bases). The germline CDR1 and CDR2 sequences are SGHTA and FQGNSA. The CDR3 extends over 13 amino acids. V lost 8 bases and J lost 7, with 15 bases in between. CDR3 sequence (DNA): TGTGCCAGCGGATACTACAGGGACCAGCCCCAGCATTTT. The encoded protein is CASGYYRDQPQHF.

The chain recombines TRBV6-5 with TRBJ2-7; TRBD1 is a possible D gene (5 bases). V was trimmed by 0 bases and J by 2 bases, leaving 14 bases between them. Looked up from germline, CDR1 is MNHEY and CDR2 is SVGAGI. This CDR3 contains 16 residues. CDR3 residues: CASSYSQGARPYEQYF. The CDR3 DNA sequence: TGTGCCAGCAGTTACTCCCAGGGTGCCCGACCCTACGAGCAGTACTTC.

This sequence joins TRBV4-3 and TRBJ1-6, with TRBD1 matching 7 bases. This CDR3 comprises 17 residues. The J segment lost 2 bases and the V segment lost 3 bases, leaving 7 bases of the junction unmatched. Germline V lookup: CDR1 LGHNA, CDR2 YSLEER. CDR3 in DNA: TGCGCCAGCAGCCACTCCTACAGGGGAACCTATAATTCACCCCTCCACTTT. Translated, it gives CASSHSYRGTYNSPLHF.

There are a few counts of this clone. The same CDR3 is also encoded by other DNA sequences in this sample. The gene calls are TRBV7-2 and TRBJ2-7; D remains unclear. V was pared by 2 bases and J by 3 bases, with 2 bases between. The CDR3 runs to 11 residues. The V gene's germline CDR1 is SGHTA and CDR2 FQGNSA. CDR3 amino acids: CASSLYYEQYF. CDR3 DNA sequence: TGTGCCAGCAGCTTATACTACGAGCAGTACTTC. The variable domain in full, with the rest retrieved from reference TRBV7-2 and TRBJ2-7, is GAGVSQSPSNKVTEKGKDVELRCDPISGHTALYWYRQSLGQGLEFLIYFQGNSAPDKSGLPSDRFSAERTGGSVSTLTIQRTQQEDSAVYLCASSLYYEQYFGPGTRLTVT.

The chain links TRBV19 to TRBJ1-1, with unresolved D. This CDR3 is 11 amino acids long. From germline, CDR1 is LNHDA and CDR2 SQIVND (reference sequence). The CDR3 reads CQTGGVTEAFF. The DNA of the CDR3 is TGTCAGACTGGAGGAGTCACTGAAGCTTTCTTT.

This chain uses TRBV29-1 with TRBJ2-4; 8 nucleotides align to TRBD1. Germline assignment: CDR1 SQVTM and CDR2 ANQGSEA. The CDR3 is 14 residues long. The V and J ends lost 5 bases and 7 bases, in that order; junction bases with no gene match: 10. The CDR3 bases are TGCAGCGTTTACGCGGACAGGGAAGGGAACATTCAGTACTTC. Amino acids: CSVYADREGNIQYF.

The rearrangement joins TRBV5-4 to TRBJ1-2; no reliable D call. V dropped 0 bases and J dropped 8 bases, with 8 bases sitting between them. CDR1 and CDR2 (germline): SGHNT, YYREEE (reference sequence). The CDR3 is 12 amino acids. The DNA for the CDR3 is TGTGCCAGCAGCTTGGCGGAGACGGGCTACACCTTC. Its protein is CASSLAETGYTF.